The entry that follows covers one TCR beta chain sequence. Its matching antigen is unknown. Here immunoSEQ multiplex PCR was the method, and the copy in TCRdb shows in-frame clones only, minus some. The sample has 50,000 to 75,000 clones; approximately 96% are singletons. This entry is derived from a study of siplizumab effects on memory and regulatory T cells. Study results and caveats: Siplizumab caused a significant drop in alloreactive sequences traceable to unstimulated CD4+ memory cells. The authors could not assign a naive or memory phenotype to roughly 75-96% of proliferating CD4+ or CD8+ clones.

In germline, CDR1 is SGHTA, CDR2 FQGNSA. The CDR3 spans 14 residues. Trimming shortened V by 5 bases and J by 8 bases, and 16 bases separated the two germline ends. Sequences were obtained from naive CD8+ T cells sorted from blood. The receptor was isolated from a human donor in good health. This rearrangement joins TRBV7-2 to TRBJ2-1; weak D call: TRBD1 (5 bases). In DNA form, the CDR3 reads TGTGCCAGCAGCCTGCGCCTGGACAACGATGAGCAGTTCTTC. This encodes CASSLRLDNDEQFF.